Listed here are 5 T cell receptor beta chains from one sample, sequenced in a study of blood T cell repertoires in COVID-19. Clones were read by immunoSEQ multiplex PCR, and TCRdb kept only the in-frame ones, dropping some. The repertoire includes 200,000 to 250,000 clones, more than 80% of them detected once, and more than 3% sits in the top ten. Source material: PBMCs or T cells enriched from blood (not recorded which). Receptors were obtained from a woman aged 18 to 35 in a cohort exposed to, infected with or recovered from COVID-19 (not recorded which).

This clone was picked up one time. The V call is TRBV15, the J call TRBJ2-5, with 9 bases matching TRBD1. Germline values: CDR1 LNHNV, CDR2 YYDKDF (reference sequence). This CDR3 has 14 amino acids. The J segment lost 5 bases and the V segment lost 2 bases, leaving 3 bases of the junction unmatched. The DNA of the CDR3 is TGTGCCACCAGCAGACCCGGGACAGGGGAGACCCAGTACTTC. It codes for CATSRPGTGETQYF.

This sequence joins TRBV4-1 and TRBJ2-7; 10 bases line up with TRBD1. Germline loops: CDR1 MGHRA, CDR2 YSYEKL. With 5 bases clipped from V and 3 bases from J, the junction kept 4 bases outside the gene matches. This CDR3 contains 14 residues. CDR3 nucleotides: TGCGCCAGCAGCAGCGGACAGGGGGTCTACGAGCAGTACTTC. Protein: CASSSGQGVYEQYF.

The CDR3, as DNA: TGTGCCAGCTCACCGAGCGACAGGGGAGAGGATACGCAGTATTTT. This translates into CASSPSDRGEDTQYF. This sequence joins TRBV18 and TRBJ2-3; 8 bases agree with TRBD1. Germline values: CDR1 KGHSH, CDR2 LQKENI. The length of the CDR3 is 15 residues. Germline trimming cut 3 bases from V and 6 bases from J; bases unmatched to any gene: 8.

This chain connects TRBV18 to TRBJ1-2; 7 bases line up with TRBD1. The CDR3 sequence is 17 residues long. CDR1 and CDR2 from the germline V gene are KGHSH and LQKENI. V trimming: 3 bases; J trimming: 2 bases; junction bases outside the gene matches: 12. The DNA for the CDR3 is TGTGCCAGCTCACCCCTGGGACAGAACCCTTTCAACTATGGCTACACCTTC. Its protein product is CASSPLGQNPFNYGYTF.

The V gene is TRBV12-3 or TRBV12-4, the J gene TRBJ2-2, with D possibly TRBD2 on 6 matching bases. The V and J ends lost 3 bases and 7 bases respectively, with 9 bases between them. The CDR3 extends over 13 amino acids. CDR3 amino acids: CASSFAGHGELFF. In DNA form, the CDR3 reads TGTGCCAGCAGTTTCGCGGGGCACGGGGAGCTGTTTTTT.